Below, 8 T cell receptor beta chains from the same sample are listed, as sequenced in a study of blood T cell repertoires in COVID-19 (dated by TCRdb to the early 2020s). Preparation of the library involved the immunoSEQ multiplex PCR assay. Not all clones reach the TCRdb copy of this immuneACCESS table, which keeps in-frame sequences only. Checked studies attribute under half of the gap to unresolved V genes and leave the rest unexplained. The table for this sample lists 200,000 to 300,000 clones; around four fifths of them were counted only once. The leading ten clones occupy 5.5% to 7.5% of the sample. The specimen was peripheral blood. The receptor source for this set is a woman aged 55-70 years with active or convalescent COVID-19.

The chain recombines TRBV7-9 with TRBJ2-1; 9 nucleotides align to TRBD2. After removal of 5 bases from V and 7 bases from J, the junction contained 12 bases not matched to a gene. Germline V lookup: CDR1 SEHNR, CDR2 FQNEAQ (reference sequence). CDR3 size: 16 residues. The CDR3 loop is CASSRWTSAGSNEQFF. The CDR3 DNA follows: TGTGCCAGCAGCCGCTGGACTAGCGCGGGGTCGAATGAGCAGTTCTTC.

In this sample, this clone turned up once. The chain uses TRBV7-9 and TRBJ2-1; TRBD1 aligns across 9 bases. J gave up 0 bases and V 5 bases, and 5 bases lay outside the gene matches. This CDR3 is 16 amino acids long. The germline gives CDR1 SEHNR, CDR2 FQNEAQ (reference sequence). For the CDR3, the DNA is TGTGCCAGCAGCCCCTCGACAGGGGGCTCCTACAATGAGCAGTTCTTC. Its translation is CASSPSTGGSYNEQFF. Variable domain in full (rest from reference TRBV7-9 and TRBJ2-1): DTGVSQNPRHKITKRGQNVTFRCDPISEHNRLYWYRQTLGQGPEFLTYFQNEAQLEKSRLLSDRFSAERPKGSFSTLEIQRTEQGDSAMYLCASSPSTGGSYNEQFFGPGTRLTVL.

This chain connects TRBV6-2 or TRBV6-3 to TRBJ2-1, with 9 nucleotides matching TRBD2. The CDR3 is made up of 13 amino acids. V was clipped by 7 bases and J by 13 bases; unmatched bases: 11. Germline V gene data show CDR1 as MNHEY and CDR2 as SVGEGT. CDR3 amino acids: CASNPGAGGLQFF. The CDR3 bases are TGTGCCAGCAACCCCGGCGCGGGGGGGCTCCAGTTCTTC.

The rearrangement joins TRBV3-1 (or the pseudogene TRBV3-2) to TRBJ2-1; D uncertain. CDR1 is LGHDT and CDR2 is YNNKEL in the germline V gene (reference sequence). CDR3 length: 15 residues. The V and J ends lost 3 bases and 5 bases respectively, with 14 bases between them. The CDR3 sequence is CASSHRLALDNEQFF. The CDR3, as DNA: TGTGCCAGCAGCCATCGTTTAGCCCTTGACAATGAGCAGTTCTTC.

The chain recombines TRBV20-1 with TRBJ1-6; the D gene is possibly TRBD1 (6 bases). The CDR3 runs to 17 residues. Per the germline V gene, CDR1 is DFQATT and CDR2 is SNEGSKA (reference sequence). V lost 3 bases and J 0 bases, leaving 15 bases between the germline ends. In DNA form, the CDR3 reads TGCAGTGCTAGTATGGGACACTCAAACTCCTATAATTCACCCCTCCACTTT. This translates into CSASMGHSNSYNSPLHF.

V gene TRBV3-1 (or the pseudogene TRBV3-2) combines with J gene TRBJ1-2; D is unclear. Trimming left V 4 bases short and J 7 bases short, with 13 bases between. The CDR3 runs to 13 residues. Per the germline V gene, CDR1 is LGHDT and CDR2 is YNNKEL (reference sequence). CDR3: CASSPSPSVGYTF. The CDR3 nucleotides are TGTGCCAGCAGCCCCTCCCCGAGCGTTGGCTACACCTTC.

This chain uses TRBV5-1 with TRBJ1-4; D remains unclear. Germline CDR1 reads SGHRS; CDR2 reads YFSETQ. V shed 3 bases and J shed 1 base, with 10 bases lying between them. The CDR3 is 15 amino acids. The CDR3 protein is CASSSRSETNEKLFF. The DNA for the CDR3 is TGCGCCAGCAGCTCAAGGAGTGAAACTAATGAAAAACTGTTTTTT.

The chain carries TRBV27 and TRBJ1-1; 7 nucleotides match TRBD1. Germline V CDR1 and CDR2: MNHEY, SMNVEV (reference sequence). The V gene end was trimmed by 5 bases and the J gene end by 1 base; junction bases not matched to a gene: 19. This CDR3 has 19 residues. CDR3 bases: TGTGCCAGCAGTCCCATCCGCCAGGGGGGTGTTATTAGGAACACTGAAGCTTTCTTT. This gives the protein CASSPIRQGGVIRNTEAFF.